This TCR beta chain was recovered during a study of blood T cell repertoires in COVID-19. Turning to the study itself: The origin of the acute and convalescent COVID-19 samples was the United States, Italy and Spain. T cells, B-cell-depleted T cells, or PBMCs provided the cDNA or gDNA that served as material.

Method: immunoSEQ multiplex PCR; TCRdb's copy keeps in-frame clones and lacks some. The table lists tens of thousands of clones, 75% to 90% of them singletons. There are 14 residues in the CDR3. Trimming pared 4 bases from V and 0 bases from J, leaving 7 bases between. The germline V gene encodes CDR1 SNHLY and CDR2 FYNNEI. Sequencing was done on a sample of peripheral blood. This TCR was sampled from a man aged 60 to 69 with active COVID-19. This chain uses TRBV2 with TRBJ1-3; D call uncertain. This chain's CDR3 is CASSARGSGNTIYF. The CDR3 nucleotides read TGTGCCAGCAGTGCTCGGGGCTCTGGAAACACCATATATTTT.